The 11 T cell receptor beta chains presented below share a single source sample, sequenced in a study of beta chain features in type 1 diabetes. Expressed TCRB transcripts were sequenced, since all the RNA that had been isolated was reverse transcribed. The method was immunoSEQ multiplex PCR; TCRdb's version includes in-frame clones alone and lacks a portion of them. The table records about 47,000 clones, roughly 47% of them present only once. Broader study findings: There was a moderate but significant shortening of TCRB CDR3s in all four CD4+ subsets of Type 1 diabetes patients.

These TCRs' antigens remain unknown. The sequenced sample was stem cell memory CD4+ T cells from blood. The source of these receptors is a man aged 25-45 years with type 1 diabetes.

The CDR3 protein is CASSPLQGEYYEQYF. CDR3 bases: TGTGCCAGCTCACCACTGCAGGGTGAATACTACGAGCAGTACTTC. The chain links TRBV18 to TRBJ2-7; TRBD1 is a possible D gene (5 bases). Germline lookup yields CDR1 KGHSH and CDR2 LQKENI. The CDR3 is made up of 15 amino acids. The germline V and J ends were trimmed by 1 base and 3 bases, with 13 bases remaining between them.

The chain uses TRBV5-1 and TRBJ1-1; no reliable D call. The V end was cut by 5 bases, the J end by 1 base, with 9 bases between. The germline CDR1 and CDR2 sequences are SGHRS and YFSETQ. CDR3 size: 13 residues. DNA for the CDR3: TGCGCCAGCAGTTCTCACAGGAACACTGAAGCTTTCTTT. It translates to CASSSHRNTEAFF.

This chain joins TRBV9 and TRBJ2-2; 7 bases fit TRBD2. Germline V lookup: CDR1 SGDLS, CDR2 YYNGEE. The CDR3 has 15 residues. The V and J ends lost 3 bases and 5 bases, in that order; junction bases with no gene match: 7. The CDR3 nucleotides are TGTGCCAGCAGCGCGGGACTACCCAGAACCGGGGAGCTGTTTTTT. As protein: CASSAGLPRTGELFF.

CDR3 in DNA: TGTGCCAGCAGTTTCAACCGACATCAAAACACTGAAGCTTTCTTT. Translated: CASSFNRHQNTEAFF. V is TRBV28 and J is TRBJ1-1; D unresolved. Trimming cost V 3 bases and J 2 bases, with 13 bases left between them. The CDR3 is 15 amino acids. CDR1 and CDR2 from the germline V gene are MDHEN and SYDVKM.

Only one count was recorded for this clone. V is TRBV6-1 and J is TRBJ2-7; D is unresolved. CDR3 length equals 13 residues. V was pared by 2 bases and J by 2 bases, with 7 bases between. Germline CDR1 is MNHNS and CDR2 is SASEGT. CDR3 amino acids: CASSESVTYEQYF. The CDR3 DNA reads as TGTGCCAGCAGTGAATCGGTCACCTACGAGCAGTACTTC.

The chain employs TRBV18 and TRBJ1-3; no clear D gene. The CDR3 is made up of 16 amino acids. Germline V gene sequence: CDR1 KGHSH, CDR2 LQKENI. Trimming stripped 3 bases from V and 7 bases from J, with 19 bases between. CDR3 residues: CASSPAEGPGRNTIYF. The CDR3 region has the DNA TGTGCCAGCTCACCCGCAGAAGGGCCGGGGAGGAACACCATATATTTT.

The genes are TRBV9 and TRBJ2-1, with D maybe TRBD2 (5 bases). The germline gives CDR1 SGDLS, CDR2 YYNGEE. V was cut by 0 bases and J by 8 bases, with 21 bases left in between. The CDR3 runs to 17 residues. CDR3 protein: CASSVEVGAVGYHEQFF. In nucleotides, the CDR3 is TGTGCCAGCAGCGTAGAGGTAGGAGCGGTAGGGTACCATGAGCAGTTCTTC.

The chain combines TRBV19 with TRBJ2-7, with 10 bases fitting TRBD1. The CDR3 totals 15 residues. Germline CDR1 is LNHDA and CDR2 is SQIVND (reference sequence). The J segment lost 3 bases and the V segment lost 10 bases, leaving 12 bases of the junction unmatched. CDR3 sequence reads: CATSGPGQGNYEQYF. In DNA form, the CDR3 reads TGTGCCACTTCGGGGCCGGGACAGGGGAACTACGAGCAGTACTTC.

The table lists this clone with a few counts. The genes are TRBV5-4 and TRBJ2-4; D is possibly TRBD2 (5 bases). The V gene lost 4 bases and the J gene lost 0 bases, with 11 bases spanning the gap. CDR1 SGHNT and CDR2 YYREEE come from the germline V gene (reference sequence). The CDR3 has 15 amino acids. CDR3 residues: CASSSHSVAKNIQYF. The CDR3 nucleotides read TGTGCCAGCAGCAGTCATAGCGTAGCCAAAAACATTCAGTACTTC. The full variable domain, completed using reference TRBV5-4 and TRBJ2-4, is ETGVTQSPTHLIKTRGQQVTLRCSSQSGHNTVSWYQQALGQGPQFIFQYYREEENGRGNFPPRFSGLQFPNYSSELNVNALELDDSALYLCASSSHSVAKNIQYFGAGTRLSVL.

This chain joins TRBV7-6 and TRBJ2-3; D possibly corresponds to TRBD2 (6 bases). V was trimmed by 0 bases and J by 2 bases, leaving 12 bases between them. From germline, CDR1 is SGHVS and CDR2 FNYEAQ. The CDR3 length is 16 residues. The CDR3 loop reads CASSLAGGGNTDTQYF. Written as DNA, the CDR3 is TGTGCCAGCAGCTTAGCGGGAGGCGGTAACACAGATACGCAGTATTTT.

This clone occurred once. This rearrangement joins TRBV2 to TRBJ2-7; possible D gene TRBD1, 5 bases. The CDR3 sequence is 14 residues long. The germline CDR1 and CDR2 sequences are SNHLY and FYNNEI. The V gene lost 2 bases and the J gene lost 5 bases, with 13 bases spanning the gap. The CDR3, as DNA: TGTGCCAGCAGTGAAAGGCAGGGCCTAGACGAGCAGTACTTC. Protein: CASSERQGLDEQYF.